This TCR beta chain emerged from a study of T-cell memory formation after mild COVID-19. There are a few counts of this clonotype. The length of the CDR3 is 16 residues. Trimming took off 3 bases at V and 3 bases at J, with 18 bases between the two ends. Looked up from germline, CDR1 is MNHNY and CDR2 is SVGAGI (reference sequence). In TCRdb, the 5' RACE reads were re-called with MiXCR into one record per CDR3 protein. The sample consists of around 370,000 distinct CDR3 sequences, around 21% of them appearing once. The chain carries TRBV6-6 and TRBJ2-7; perhaps TRBD1 as D (5 bases). The sequencing sample was made of PBMCs or a T cell subset sorted from them (not recorded which). The clonotype originates from an adult woman who had mild COVID-19 (a few samples of this study predate the infection). Cell type and time point are not known. The DNA of the CDR3 is TGTGCCAGCAGTTATTCACCCAAGGGGCAGAGCTACGAGCAGTACTTC. It encodes CASSYSPKGQSYEQYF.